This T cell receptor beta chain was captured by sequencing in a study of T cell repertoires in cytomegalovirus infection. Background on the study: It was recently identified HLA-C-restricted and well-studied HLA-B-restricted CMV epitopes that the study used. Both a matching HLA type and CMV infection were indicated by public TCR beta signatures.

MiXCR, run by TCRdb on the reads, gives a single entry per CDR3 protein. The sample records tens of thousands of distinct CDR3 sequences, about 40% being singletons. V trimming: 2 bases; J trimming: 6 bases; junction bases outside the gene matches: 1. This CDR3 has 14 amino acids. Per the germline V gene, CDR1 is MNHEY and CDR2 is SMNVEV (reference sequence). This clonotype was found many times. What it recognizes is unknown. The sequence was obtained from a human donor in good health (CMV status not recorded). Some clones in this sample may be carry-over from other donors' samples. The genes are TRBV27 and TRBJ2-1, with TRBD1 identical over 10 bases. The material sequenced was CD8+ T cells from cultured PBMCs, taken from culture after CMV antigen stimulation. For the CDR3, the DNA is TGTGCCAGCAGTTTAGGACAGGGGGGCAATGAGCAGTTCTTC. It translates to CASSLGQGGNEQFF.